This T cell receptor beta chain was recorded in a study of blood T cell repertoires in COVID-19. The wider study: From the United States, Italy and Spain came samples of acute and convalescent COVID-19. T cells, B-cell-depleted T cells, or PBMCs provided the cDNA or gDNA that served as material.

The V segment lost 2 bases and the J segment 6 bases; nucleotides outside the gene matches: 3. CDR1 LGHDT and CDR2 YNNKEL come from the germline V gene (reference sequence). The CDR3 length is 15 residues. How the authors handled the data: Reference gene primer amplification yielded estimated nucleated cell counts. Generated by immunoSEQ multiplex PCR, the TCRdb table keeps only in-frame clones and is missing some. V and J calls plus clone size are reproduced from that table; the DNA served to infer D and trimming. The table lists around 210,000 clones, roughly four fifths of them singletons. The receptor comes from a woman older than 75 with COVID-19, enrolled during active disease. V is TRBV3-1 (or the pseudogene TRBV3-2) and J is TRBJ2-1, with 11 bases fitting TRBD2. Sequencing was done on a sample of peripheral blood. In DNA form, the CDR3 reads TGTGCCAGCAGCCAATTACTAGCGGGGGTCAATGAGCAGTTCTTC. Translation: CASSQLLAGVNEQFF.